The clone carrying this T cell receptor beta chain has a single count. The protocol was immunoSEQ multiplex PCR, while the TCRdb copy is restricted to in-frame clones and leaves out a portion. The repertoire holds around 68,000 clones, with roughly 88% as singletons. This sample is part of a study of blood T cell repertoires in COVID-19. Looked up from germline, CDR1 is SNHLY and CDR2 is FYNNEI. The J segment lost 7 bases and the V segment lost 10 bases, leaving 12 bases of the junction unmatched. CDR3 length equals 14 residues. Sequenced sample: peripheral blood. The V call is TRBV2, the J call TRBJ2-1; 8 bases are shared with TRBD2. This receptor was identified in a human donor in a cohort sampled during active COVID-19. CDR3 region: CATLIRGRTNEQFF. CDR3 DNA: TGTGCCACACTCATCCGCGGGAGGACAAATGAGCAGTTCTTC.